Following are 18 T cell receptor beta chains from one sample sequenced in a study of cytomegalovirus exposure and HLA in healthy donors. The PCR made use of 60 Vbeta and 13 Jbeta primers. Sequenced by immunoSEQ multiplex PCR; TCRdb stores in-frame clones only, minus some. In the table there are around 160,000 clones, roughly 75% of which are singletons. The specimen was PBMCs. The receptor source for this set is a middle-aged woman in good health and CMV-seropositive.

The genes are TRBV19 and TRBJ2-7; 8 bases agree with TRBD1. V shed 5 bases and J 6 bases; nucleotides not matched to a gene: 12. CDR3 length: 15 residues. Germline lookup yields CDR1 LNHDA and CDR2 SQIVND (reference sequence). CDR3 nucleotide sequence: TGTGCCAGTAGTGACATCGGACAGGGCGTAGCCGAGCAGTACTTC. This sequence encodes CASSDIGQGVAEQYF.

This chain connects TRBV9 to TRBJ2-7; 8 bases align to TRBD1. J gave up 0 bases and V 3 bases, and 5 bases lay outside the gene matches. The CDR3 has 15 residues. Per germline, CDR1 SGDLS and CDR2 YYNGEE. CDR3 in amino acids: CASSGGQGSSYEQYF. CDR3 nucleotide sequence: TGTGCCAGCAGCGGCGGACAGGGCAGCTCCTACGAGCAGTACTTC.

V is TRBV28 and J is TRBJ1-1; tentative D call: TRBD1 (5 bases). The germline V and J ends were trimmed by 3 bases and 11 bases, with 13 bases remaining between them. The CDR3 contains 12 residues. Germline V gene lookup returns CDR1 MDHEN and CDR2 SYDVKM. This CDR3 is CASSFSGGSAFF. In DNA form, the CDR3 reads TGTGCCAGCAGTTTCTCGGGGGGTTCGGCTTTCTTT.

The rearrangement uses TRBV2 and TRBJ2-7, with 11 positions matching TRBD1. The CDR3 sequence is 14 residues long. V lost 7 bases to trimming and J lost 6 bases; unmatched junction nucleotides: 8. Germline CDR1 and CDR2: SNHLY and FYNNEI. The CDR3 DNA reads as TGTGCCAGCAAGGGGACAGGGGGAAAAAGCGAGCAGTACTTC. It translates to CASKGTGGKSEQYF.

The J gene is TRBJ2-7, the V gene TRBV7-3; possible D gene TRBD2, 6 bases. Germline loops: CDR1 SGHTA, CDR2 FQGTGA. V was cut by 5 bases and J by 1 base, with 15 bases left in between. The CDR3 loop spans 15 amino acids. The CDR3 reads CASSPTGLASYEQYF. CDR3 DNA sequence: TGTGCCAGCAGCCCCACGGGACTGGCTTCCTACGAGCAGTACTTC.

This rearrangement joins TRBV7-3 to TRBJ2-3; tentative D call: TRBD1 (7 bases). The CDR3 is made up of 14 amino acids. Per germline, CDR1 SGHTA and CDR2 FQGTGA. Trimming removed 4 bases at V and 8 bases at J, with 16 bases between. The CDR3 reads CASSSPAQGGTQYF. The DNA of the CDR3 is TGTGCCAGCAGCTCTCCAGCGCAGGGGGGTACGCAGTATTTT.

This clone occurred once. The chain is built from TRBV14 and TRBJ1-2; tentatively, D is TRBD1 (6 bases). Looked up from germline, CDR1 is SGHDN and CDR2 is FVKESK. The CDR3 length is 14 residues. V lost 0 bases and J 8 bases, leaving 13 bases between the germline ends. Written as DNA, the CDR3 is TGTGCCAGCAGCCAAGAACTGGACAGTTTAGGCTACACCTTC. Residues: CASSQELDSLGYTF.

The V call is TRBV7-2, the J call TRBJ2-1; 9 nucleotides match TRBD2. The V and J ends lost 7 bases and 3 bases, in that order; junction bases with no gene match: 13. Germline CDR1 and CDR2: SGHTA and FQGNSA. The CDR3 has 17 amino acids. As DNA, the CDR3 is TGTGCCAGCATCCATGGTTGGCTAGCGGGAAACTACAATGAGCAGTTCTTC. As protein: CASIHGWLAGNYNEQFF.

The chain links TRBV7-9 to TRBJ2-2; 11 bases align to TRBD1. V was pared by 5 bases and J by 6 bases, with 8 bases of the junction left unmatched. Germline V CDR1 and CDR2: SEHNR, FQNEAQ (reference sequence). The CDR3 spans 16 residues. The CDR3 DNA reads TGTGCCAGCAGCCCCTGGGACAGGGGGTCGGCCGGGGAGCTGTTTTTT. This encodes CASSPWDRGSAGELFF.

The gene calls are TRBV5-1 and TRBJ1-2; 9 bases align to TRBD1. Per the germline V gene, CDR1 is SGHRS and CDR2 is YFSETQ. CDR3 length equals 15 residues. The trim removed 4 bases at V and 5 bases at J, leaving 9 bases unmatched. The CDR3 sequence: CASSDGTGSEYGYTF. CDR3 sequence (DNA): TGCGCCAGCAGCGACGGGACAGGGAGCGAGTATGGCTACACCTTC. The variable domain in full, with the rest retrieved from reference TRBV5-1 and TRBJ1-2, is KAGVTQTPRYLIKTRGQQVTLSCSPISGHRSVSWYQQTPGQGLQFLFEYFSETQRNKGNFPGRFSGRQFSNSRSEMNVSTLELGDSALYLCASSDGTGSEYGYTFGSGTRLTVV.

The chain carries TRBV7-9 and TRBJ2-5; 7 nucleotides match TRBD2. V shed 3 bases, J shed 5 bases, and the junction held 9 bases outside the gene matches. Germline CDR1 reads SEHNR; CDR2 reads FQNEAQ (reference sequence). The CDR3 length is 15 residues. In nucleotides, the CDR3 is TGTGCCAGCAGCTTCCGGTCGCGGCGGGGGGAGACCCAGTACTTC. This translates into CASSFRSRRGETQYF. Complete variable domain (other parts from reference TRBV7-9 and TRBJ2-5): DTGVSQNPRHKITKRGQNVTFRCDPISEHNRLYWYRQTLGQGPEFLTYFQNEAQLEKSRLLSDRFSAERPKGSFSTLEIQRTEQGDSAMYLCASSFRSRRGETQYFGPGTRLLVL.

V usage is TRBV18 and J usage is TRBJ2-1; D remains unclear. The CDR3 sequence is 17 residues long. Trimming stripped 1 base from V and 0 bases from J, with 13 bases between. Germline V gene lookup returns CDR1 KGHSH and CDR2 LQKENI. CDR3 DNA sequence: TGTGCCAGCTCACCACTTTCCCGCCGGAGCTCCTACAATGAGCAGTTCTTC. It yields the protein CASSPLSRRSSYNEQFF.

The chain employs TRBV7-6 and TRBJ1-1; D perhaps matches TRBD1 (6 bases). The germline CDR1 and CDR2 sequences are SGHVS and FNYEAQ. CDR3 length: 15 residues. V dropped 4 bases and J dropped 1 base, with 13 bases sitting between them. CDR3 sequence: CASSWRQGQNTEAFF. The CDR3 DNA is TGTGCCAGCAGCTGGAGGCAGGGGCAGAACACTGAAGCTTTCTTT.

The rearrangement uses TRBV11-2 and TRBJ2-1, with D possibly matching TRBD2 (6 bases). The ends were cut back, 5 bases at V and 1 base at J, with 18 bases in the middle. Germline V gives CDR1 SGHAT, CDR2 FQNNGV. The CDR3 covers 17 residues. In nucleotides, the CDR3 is TGTGCCAGCAGCACTCGGGGTAGCGGAAATTCCTACAATGAGCAGTTCTTC. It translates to CASSTRGSGNSYNEQFF. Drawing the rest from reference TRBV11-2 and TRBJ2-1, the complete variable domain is EAGVAQSPRYKIIEKRQSVAFWCNPISGHATLYWYQQILGQGPKLLIQFQNNGVVDDSQLPKDRFSAERLKGVDSTLKIQPAKLEDSAVYLCASSTRGSGNSYNEQFFGPGTRLTVL.

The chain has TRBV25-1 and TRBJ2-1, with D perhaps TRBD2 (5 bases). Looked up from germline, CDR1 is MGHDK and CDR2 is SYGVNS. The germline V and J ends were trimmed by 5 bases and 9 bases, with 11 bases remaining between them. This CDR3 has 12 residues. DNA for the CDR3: TGTGCCAGCAGTCACGGACTGAGTGAGCAGTTCTTC. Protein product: CASSHGLSEQFF.

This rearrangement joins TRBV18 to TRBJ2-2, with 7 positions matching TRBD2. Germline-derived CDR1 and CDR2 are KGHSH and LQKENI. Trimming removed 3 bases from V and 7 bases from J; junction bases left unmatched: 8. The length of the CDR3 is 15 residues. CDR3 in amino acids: CASSPLGRGDGELFF. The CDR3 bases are TGTGCCAGCTCACCCCTCGGCCGGGGGGACGGGGAGCTGTTTTTT.

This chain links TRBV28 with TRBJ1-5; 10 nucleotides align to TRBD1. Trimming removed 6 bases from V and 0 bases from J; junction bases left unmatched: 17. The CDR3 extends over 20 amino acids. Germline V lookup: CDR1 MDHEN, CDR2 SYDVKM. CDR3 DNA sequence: TGTGCCAGCAGCCACCGGACCGGGACAGGGGTTTGGTATAGCAATCAGCCCCAGCATTTT. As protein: CASSHRTGTGVWYSNQPQHF.

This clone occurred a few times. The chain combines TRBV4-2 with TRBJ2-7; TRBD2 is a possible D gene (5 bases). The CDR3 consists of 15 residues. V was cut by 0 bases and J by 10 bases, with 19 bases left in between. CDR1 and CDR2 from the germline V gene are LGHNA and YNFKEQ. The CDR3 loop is CASSQEVSFGVSQYF. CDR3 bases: TGTGCCAGCAGCCAAGAAGTGTCATTCGGGGTCTCCCAGTACTTC.